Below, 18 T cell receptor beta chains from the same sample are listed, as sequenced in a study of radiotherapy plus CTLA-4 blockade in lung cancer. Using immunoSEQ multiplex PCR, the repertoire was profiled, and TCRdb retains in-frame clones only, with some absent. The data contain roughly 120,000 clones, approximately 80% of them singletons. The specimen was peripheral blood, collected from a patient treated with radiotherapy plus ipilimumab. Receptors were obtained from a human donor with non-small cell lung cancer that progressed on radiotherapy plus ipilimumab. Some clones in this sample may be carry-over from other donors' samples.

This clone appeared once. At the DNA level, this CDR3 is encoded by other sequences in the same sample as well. Here the CDR3 reads CASSLQGNTEAFF. Here the CDR3 DNA reads TGTGCCAGCAGCCTTCAGGGGAACACTGAAGCTTTCTTT. This chain links TRBV7-3 with TRBJ1-1; perhaps TRBD1 as D (5 bases). The CDR3 is 13 residues long. Germline-derived CDR1 and CDR2 are SGHTA and FQGTGA. V was shortened by 5 bases and J by 1 base, with 8 bases between the two germline ends.

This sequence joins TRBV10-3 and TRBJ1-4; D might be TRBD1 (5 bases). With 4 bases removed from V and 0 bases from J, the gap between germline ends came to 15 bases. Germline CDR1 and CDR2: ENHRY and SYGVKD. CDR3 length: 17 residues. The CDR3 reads CAISAIRGGTTNEKLFF. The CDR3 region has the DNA TGTGCCATCAGTGCTATACGGGGGGGAACAACTAATGAAAAACTGTTTTTT.

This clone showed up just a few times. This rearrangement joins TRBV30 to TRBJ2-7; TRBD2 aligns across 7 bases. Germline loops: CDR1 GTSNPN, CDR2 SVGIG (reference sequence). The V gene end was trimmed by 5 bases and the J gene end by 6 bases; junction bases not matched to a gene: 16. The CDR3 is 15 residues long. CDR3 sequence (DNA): TGTGCCTGGGAGACAGCGGGGCAATATCGGGGCGAGCAGTACTTC. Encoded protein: CAWETAGQYRGEQYF.

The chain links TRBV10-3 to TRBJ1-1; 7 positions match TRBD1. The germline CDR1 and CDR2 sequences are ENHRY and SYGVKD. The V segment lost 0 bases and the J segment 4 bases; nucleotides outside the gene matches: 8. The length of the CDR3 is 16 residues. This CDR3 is CAISESTLQGVTEAFF. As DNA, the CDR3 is TGTGCCATCAGTGAGTCGACTCTTCAGGGGGTCACTGAAGCTTTCTTT.

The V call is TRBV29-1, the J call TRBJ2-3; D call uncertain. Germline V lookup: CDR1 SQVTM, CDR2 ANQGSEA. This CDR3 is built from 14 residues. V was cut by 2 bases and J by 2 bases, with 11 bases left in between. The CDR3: CSVEPPGSTDTQYF. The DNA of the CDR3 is TGCAGCGTTGAACCCCCTGGGTCCACAGATACGCAGTATTTT.

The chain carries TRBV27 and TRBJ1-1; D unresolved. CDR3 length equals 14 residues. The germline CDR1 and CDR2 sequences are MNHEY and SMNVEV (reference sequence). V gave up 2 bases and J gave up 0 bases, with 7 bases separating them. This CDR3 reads CASSLRDVNTEAFF. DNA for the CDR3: TGTGCCAGCAGTTTAAGAGATGTGAACACTGAAGCTTTCTTT.

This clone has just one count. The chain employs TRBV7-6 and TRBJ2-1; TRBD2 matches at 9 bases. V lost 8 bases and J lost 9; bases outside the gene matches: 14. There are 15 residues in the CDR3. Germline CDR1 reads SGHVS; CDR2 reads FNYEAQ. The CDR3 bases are TGTGCCAGCGCTGGGTCGGCTAGCGGGGTTGCTGAGCAGTTCTTC. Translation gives CASAGSASGVAEQFF.

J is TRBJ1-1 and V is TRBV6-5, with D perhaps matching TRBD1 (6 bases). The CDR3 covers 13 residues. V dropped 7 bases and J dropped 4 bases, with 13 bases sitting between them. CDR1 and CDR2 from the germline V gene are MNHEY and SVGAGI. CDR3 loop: CASITPGATEAFF. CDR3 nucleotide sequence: TGTGCCAGCATCACTCCGGGGGCCACTGAAGCTTTCTTT.

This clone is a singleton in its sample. CDR3 amino acids: CASSLRASGGALDEQYF. The CDR3, as DNA: TGTGCCAGCAGCTTAAGGGCTAGCGGGGGGGCTCTGGACGAGCAGTACTTC. The chain carries TRBV11-2 and TRBJ2-7; 12 bases agree with TRBD2. The CDR3 spans 17 residues. In germline, CDR1 is SGHAT, CDR2 FQNNGV. The J segment lost 5 bases and the V segment lost 2 bases, leaving 10 bases of the junction unmatched.

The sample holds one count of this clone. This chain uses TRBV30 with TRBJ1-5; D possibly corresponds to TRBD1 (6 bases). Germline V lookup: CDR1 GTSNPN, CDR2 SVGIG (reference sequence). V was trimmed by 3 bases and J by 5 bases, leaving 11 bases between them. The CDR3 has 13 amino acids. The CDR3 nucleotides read TGTGCCTGGAGCGTGGACAGATATCAGCCCCAGCATTTT. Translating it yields CAWSVDRYQPQHF. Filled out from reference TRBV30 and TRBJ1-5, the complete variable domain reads SQTIHQWPATLVQPVGSPLSLECTVEGTSNPNLYWYRQAAGRGLQLLFYSVGIGQISSEVPQNLSASRPQDRQFILSSKKLLLSDSGFYLCAWSVDRYQPQHFGDGTRLSIL.

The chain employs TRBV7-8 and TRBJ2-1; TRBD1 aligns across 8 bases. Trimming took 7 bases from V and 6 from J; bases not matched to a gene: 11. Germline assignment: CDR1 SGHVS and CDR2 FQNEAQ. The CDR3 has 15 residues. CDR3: CASTLIRQGFNEQFF. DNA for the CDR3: TGTGCCAGCACCCTAATAAGACAGGGGTTCAATGAGCAGTTCTTC.

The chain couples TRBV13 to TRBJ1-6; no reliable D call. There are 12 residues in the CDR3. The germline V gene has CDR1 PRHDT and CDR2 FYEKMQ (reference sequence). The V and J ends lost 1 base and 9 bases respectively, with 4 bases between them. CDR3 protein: CASSLESSPLHF. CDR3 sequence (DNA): TGTGCCAGCAGCTTAGAATCTTCACCCCTCCACTTT.

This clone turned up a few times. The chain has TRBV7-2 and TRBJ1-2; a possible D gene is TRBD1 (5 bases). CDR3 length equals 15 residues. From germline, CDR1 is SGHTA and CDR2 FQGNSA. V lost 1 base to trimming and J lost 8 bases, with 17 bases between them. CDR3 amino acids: CASSLGGGRDRGYTF. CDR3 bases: TGTGCCAGCAGCTTAGGGGGAGGCAGGGATCGAGGCTACACCTTC.

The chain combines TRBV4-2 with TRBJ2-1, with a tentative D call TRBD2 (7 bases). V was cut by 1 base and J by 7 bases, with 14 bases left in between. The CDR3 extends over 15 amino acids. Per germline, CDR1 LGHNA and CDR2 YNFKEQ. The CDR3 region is CASSQAMGGGNEQFF. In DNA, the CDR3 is TGTGCCAGCAGCCAAGCAATGGGAGGGGGGAATGAGCAGTTCTTC.

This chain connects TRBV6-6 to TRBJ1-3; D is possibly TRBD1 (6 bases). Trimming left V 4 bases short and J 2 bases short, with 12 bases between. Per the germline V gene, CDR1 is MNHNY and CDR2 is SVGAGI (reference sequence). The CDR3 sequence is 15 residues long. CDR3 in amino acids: CASSSQGLAGNTIYF. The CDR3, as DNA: TGTGCCAGCAGTTCGCAGGGGCTGGCTGGAAACACCATATATTTT.

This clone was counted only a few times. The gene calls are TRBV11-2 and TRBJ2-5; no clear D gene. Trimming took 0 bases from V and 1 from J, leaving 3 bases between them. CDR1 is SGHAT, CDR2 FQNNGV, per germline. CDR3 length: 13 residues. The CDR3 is CASSLDSQETQYF. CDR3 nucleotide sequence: TGTGCCAGCAGCTTAGACAGCCAAGAGACCCAGTACTTC.

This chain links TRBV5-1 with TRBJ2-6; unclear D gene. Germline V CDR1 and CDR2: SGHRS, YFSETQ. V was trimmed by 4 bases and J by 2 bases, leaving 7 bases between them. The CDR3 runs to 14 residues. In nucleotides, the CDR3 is TGCGCCAGCAGCCCACAGACTGGGGCCAACGTCCTGACTTTC. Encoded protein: CASSPQTGANVLTF.

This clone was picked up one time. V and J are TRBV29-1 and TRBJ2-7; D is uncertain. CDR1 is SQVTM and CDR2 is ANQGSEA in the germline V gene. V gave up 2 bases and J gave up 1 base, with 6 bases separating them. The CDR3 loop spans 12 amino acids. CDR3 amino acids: CSVESNSYEQYF. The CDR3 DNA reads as TGCAGCGTTGAATCGAATTCCTACGAGCAGTACTTC.